Given below is one TCR beta chain in context. CDR3 size: 18 residues. Germline V CDR1 and CDR2: LNHDA, SQIVND (reference sequence). With 6 bases removed from V and 1 base from J, the gap between germline ends came to 24 bases. Per the authors' pipeline: Estimation of nucleated cell counts was performed using reference gene primer amplification. Method: immunoSEQ multiplex PCR; TCRdb's copy keeps in-frame clones and lacks some. V and J calls and clone size are copied from that table; D and trimming were computed from the DNA. The sample carries over 80,000 clones, roughly nine tenths recorded once. The data belong to a study of blood T cell repertoires in COVID-19. About the study: Sites in the United States, Italy and Spain provided acute and convalescent COVID-19 samples. Sources were T cells, B-cell-depleted T cells, or PBMCs; the material itself was cDNA or gDNA.

The TCR originated in a man aged 50 or older with acute or convalescent COVID-19. V usage is TRBV19 and J usage is TRBJ1-1, with D perhaps TRBD1 (5 bases). The sequenced sample was peripheral blood. The CDR3: CASRGLGVGRSRNTEAFF. CDR3 nucleotides: TGTGCCAGTAGGGGTTTAGGGGTCGGGCGGTCAAGGAACACTGAAGCTTTCTTT.